This T cell receptor (beta chain) was recovered during a study of monozygotic twins with cystic fibrosis. Overall study context: Library input was three micrograms of fragmented DNA, with 15 PCR cycles.

Note on this clone: Its antigen is currently unknown.

Findings of the study overall: Monozygotic CF twins shared more identical nucleotide clonotypes than unrelated patients. Clonality was generally low (median roughly 0.01), higher in the most severe patients. In this small cohort, shared CDR3 numbers showed no association with age, concordance or disease severity.

Clones were read by immunoSEQ multiplex PCR, and TCRdb kept only the in-frame ones, dropping some. The repertoire holds about 26,000 clones, approximately 90% seen once, with 0.54% in the top ten. Trimming took 5 bases from V and 0 from J; bases not matched to a gene: 5. The CDR3 consists of 15 residues. Germline V gene data show CDR1 as SGHDN and CDR2 as FVKESK. The sequenced sample was blood. The chain has TRBV14 and TRBJ1-1; 8 nucleotides line up with TRBD1. The source of this sequence is a girl aged 2 to 9 with cystic fibrosis. CDR3 in DNA: TGTGCCAGCAGCGACCGACAGGGGTTGAACACTGAAGCTTTCTTT. Residues: CASSDRQGLNTEAFF. Using reference TRBV14 and TRBJ1-1 for the parts outside the CDR3, the full variable domain is EAGVTQFPSHSVIEKGQTVTLRCDPISGHDNLYWYRRVMGKEIKFLLHFVKESKQDESGMPNNRFLAERTGGTYSTLKVQPAELEDSGVYFCASSDRQGLNTEAFFGQGTRLTVV.